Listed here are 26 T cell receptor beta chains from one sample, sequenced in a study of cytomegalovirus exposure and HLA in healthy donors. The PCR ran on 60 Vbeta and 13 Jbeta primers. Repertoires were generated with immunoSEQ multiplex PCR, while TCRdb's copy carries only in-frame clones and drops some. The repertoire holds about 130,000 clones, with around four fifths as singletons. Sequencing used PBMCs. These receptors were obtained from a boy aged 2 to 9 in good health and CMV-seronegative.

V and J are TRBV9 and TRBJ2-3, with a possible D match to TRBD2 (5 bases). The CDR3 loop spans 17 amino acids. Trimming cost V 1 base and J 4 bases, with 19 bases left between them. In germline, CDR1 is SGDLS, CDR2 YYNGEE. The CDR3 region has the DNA TGTGCCAGCAGCGTATTGGCAGCGGCTACCATACCAGATACGCAGTATTTT. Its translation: CASSVLAAATIPDTQYF.

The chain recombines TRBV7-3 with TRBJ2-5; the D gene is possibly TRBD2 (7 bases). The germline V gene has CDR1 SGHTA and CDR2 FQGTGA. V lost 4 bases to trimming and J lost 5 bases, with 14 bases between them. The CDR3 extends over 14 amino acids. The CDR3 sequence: CASSSGGSGETQYF. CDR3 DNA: TGTGCCAGCAGCTCGGGGGGCTCAGGGGAGACCCAGTACTTC.

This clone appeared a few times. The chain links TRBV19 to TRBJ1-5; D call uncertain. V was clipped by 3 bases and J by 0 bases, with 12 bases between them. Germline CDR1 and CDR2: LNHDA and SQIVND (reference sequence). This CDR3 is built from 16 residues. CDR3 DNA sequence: TGTGCCAGTAGTATTACAGAAACGCATAGCAATCAGCCCCAGCATTTT. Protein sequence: CASSITETHSNQPQHF.

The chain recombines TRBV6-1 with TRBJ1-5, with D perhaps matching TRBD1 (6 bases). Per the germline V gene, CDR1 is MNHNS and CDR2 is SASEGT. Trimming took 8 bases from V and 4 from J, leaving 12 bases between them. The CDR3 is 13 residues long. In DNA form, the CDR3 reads TGTGCCAGCGGACCACAGGGTAATCAGCCCCAGCATTTT. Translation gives CASGPQGNQPQHF.

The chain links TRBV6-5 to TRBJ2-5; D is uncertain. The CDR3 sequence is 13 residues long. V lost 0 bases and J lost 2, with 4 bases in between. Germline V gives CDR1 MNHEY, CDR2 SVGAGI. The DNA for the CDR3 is TGTGCCAGCAGTTACTCCGTTCAAGAGACCCAGTACTTC. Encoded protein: CASSYSVQETQYF.

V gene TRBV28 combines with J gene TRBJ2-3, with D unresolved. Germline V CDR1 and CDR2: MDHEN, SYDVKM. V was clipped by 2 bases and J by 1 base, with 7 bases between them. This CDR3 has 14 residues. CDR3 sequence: CASSLDFRTDTQYF. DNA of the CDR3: TGTGCCAGCAGTTTAGACTTCCGCACAGATACGCAGTATTTT.

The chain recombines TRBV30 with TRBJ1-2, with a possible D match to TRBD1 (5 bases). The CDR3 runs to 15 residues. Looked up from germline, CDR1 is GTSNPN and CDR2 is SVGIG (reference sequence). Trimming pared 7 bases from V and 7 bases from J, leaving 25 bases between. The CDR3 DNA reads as TGTGCCTTACGGGGGAGGGATAGAGAGGTTAGTGGCTACACCTTC. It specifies CALRGRDREVSGYTF.

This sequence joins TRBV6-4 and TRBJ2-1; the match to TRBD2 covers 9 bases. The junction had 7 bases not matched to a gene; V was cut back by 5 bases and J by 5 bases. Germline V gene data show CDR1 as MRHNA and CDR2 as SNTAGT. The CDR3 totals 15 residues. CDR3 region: CASSSRGGEDNEQFF. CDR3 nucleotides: TGTGCCAGCAGTTCCCGCGGGGGGGAAGACAATGAGCAGTTCTTC.

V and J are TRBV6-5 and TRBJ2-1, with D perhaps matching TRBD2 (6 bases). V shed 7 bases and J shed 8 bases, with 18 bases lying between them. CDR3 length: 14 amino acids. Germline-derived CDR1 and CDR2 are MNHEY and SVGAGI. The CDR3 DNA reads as TGTGCCAGCAATCCGGGACTGTTAGTCCATGAGCAGTTCTTC. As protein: CASNPGLLVHEQFF.

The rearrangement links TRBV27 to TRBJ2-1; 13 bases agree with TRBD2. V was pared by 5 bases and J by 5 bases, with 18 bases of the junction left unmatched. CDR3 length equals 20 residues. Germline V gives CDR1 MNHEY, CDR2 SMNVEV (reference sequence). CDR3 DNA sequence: TGTGCCAGCAGTCCGGTTAGGTTACTAGCGGGGGGGCCGTTGCACAATGAGCAGTTCTTC. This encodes CASSPVRLLAGGPLHNEQFF.

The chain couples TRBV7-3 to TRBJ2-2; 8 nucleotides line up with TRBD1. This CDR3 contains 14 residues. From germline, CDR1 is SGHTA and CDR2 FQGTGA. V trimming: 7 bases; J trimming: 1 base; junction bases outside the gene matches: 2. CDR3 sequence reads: CASTDRGNTGELFF. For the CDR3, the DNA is TGTGCCAGCACCGACAGGGGGAACACCGGGGAGCTGTTTTTT.

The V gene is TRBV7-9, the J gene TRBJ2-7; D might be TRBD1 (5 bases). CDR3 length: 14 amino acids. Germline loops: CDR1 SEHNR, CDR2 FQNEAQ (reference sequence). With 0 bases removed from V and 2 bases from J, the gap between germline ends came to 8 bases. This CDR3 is CASSLATETYEQYF. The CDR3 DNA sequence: TGTGCCAGCAGCTTAGCGACAGAGACCTACGAGCAGTACTTC.

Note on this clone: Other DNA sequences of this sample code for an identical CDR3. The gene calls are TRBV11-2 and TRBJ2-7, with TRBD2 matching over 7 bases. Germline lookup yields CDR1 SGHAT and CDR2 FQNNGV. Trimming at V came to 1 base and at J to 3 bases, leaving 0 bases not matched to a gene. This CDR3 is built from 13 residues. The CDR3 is CASSLGGGYEQYF. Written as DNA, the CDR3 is TGTGCCAGCAGCTTAGGGGGGGGCTACGAGCAGTACTTC.

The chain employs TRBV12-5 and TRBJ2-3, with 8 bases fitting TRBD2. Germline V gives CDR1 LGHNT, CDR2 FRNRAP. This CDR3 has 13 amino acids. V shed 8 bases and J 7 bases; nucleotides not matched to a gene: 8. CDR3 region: CASSTGGIYTQYF. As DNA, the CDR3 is TGTGCTAGTTCGACGGGGGGGATATATACGCAGTATTTT.

The CDR3 region is CASSQELSFAGESYNEQFF. For the CDR3, the DNA is TGCGCCAGCAGCCAAGAGTTAAGTTTCGCGGGAGAATCCTACAATGAGCAGTTCTTC. The chain links TRBV4-1 to TRBJ2-1; 7 bases fit TRBD2. The germline V gene has CDR1 MGHRA and CDR2 YSYEKL. The CDR3 sequence is 19 residues long. Trimming removed 0 bases from V and 1 base from J; junction bases left unmatched: 12.

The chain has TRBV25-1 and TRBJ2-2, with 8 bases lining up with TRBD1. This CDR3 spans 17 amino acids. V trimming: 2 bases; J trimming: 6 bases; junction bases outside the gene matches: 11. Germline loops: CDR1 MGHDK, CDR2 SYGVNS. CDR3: CASSEGWAGGVAGELFF. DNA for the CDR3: TGTGCCAGCAGTGAAGGGTGGGCAGGGGGCGTTGCCGGGGAGCTGTTTTTT.

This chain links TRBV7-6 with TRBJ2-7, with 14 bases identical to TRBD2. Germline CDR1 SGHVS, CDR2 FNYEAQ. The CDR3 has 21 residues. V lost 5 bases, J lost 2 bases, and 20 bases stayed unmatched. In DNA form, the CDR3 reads TGTGCCAGCAGCGACGGCCGGGGGAATCGGACTAGCGGGGGGTCCGCCTACGAGCAGTACTTC. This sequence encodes CASSDGRGNRTSGGSAYEQYF.

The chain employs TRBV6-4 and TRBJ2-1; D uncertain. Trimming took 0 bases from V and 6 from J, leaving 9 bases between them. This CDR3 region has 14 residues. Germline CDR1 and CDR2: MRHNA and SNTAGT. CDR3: CASSDSPGFNEQFF. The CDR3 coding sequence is TGTGCCAGCAGTGACTCCCCAGGATTCAATGAGCAGTTCTTC.

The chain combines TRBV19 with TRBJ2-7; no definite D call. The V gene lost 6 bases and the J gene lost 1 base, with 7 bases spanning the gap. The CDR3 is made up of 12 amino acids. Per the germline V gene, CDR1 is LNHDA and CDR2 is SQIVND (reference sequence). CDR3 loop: CASRSSSYEQYF. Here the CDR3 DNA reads TGTGCCAGTAGGTCCAGTTCCTACGAGCAGTACTTC.

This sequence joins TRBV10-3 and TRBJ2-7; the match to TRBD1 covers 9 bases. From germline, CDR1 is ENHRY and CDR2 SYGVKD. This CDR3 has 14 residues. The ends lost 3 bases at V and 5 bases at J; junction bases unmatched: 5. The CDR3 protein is CAISDRDRVDEQYF. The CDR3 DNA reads TGTGCCATCAGTGACAGGGACAGGGTTGACGAGCAGTACTTC.

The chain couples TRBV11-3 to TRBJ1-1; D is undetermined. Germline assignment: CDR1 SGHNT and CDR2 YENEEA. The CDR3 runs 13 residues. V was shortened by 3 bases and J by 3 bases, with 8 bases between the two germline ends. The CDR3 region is CASSFRTDTEAFF. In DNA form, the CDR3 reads TGTGCCAGCAGCTTCCGAACGGACACTGAAGCTTTCTTT.

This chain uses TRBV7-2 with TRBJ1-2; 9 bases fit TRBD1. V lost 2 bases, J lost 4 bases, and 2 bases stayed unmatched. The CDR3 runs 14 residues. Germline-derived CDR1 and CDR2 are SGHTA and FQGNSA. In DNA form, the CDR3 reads TGTGCCAGCAGCTTAAAGACAGGGGGCTATGGCTACACCTTC. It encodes CASSLKTGGYGYTF. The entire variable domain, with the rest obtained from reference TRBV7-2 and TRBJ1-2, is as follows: GAGVSQSPSNKVTEKGKDVELRCDPISGHTALYWYRQSLGQGLEFLIYFQGNSAPDKSGLPSDRFSAERTGGSVSTLTIQRTQQEDSAVYLCASSLKTGGYGYTFGSGTRLTVV.

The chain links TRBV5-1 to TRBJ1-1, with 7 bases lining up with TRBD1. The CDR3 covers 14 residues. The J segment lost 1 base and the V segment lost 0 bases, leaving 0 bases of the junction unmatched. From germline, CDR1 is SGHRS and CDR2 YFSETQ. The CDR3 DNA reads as TGCGCCAGCAGCTTGGGGGACAGGAACACTGAAGCTTTCTTT. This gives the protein CASSLGDRNTEAFF.

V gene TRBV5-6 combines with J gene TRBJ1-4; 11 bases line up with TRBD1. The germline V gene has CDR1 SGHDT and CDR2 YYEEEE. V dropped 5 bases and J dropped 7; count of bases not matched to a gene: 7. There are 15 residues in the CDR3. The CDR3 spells CASSTPGTGGEKLFF. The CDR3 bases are TGTGCCAGCAGTACGCCGGGGACAGGGGGTGAAAAACTGTTTTTT.

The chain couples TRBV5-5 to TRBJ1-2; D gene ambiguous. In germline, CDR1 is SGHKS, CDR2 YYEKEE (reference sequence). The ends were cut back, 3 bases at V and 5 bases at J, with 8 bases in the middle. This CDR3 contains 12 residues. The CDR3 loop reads CASSWENYGYTF. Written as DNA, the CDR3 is TGTGCCAGCAGCTGGGAGAATTATGGCTACACCTTC.

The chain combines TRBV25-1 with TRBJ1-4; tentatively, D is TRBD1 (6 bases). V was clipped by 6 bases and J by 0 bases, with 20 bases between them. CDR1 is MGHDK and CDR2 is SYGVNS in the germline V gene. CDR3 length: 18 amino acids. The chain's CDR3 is CASSHSRGGVTTNEKLFF. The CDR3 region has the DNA TGTGCCAGCAGCCACTCCAGGGGTGGCGTAACAACTAATGAAAAACTGTTTTTT. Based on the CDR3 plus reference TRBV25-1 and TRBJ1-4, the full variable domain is EADIYQTPRYLVIGTGKKITLECSQTMGHDKMYWYQQDPGMELHLIHYSYGVNSTEKGDLSSESTVSRIRTEHFPLTLESARPSHTSQYLCASSHSRGGVTTNEKLFFGSGTQLSVL.